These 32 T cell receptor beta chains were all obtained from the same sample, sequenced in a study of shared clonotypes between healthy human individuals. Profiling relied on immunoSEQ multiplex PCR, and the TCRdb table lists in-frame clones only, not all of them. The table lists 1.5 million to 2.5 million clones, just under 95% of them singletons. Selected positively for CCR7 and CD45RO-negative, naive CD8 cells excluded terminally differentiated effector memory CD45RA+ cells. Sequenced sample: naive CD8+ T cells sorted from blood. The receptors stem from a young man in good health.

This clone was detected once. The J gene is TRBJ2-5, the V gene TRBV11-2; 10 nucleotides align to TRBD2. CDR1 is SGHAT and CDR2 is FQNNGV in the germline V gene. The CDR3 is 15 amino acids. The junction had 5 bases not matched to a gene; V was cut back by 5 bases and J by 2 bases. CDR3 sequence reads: CASSPRTSGQETQYF. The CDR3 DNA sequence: TGTGCCAGCAGCCCGCGGACTAGCGGACAAGAGACCCAGTACTTC.

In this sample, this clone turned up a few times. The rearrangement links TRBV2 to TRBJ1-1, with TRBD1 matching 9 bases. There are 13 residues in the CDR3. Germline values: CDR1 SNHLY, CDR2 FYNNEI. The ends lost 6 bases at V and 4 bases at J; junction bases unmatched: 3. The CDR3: CASRDRGSTEAFF. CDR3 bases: TGTGCCAGCAGGGACAGGGGTAGCACTGAAGCTTTCTTT.

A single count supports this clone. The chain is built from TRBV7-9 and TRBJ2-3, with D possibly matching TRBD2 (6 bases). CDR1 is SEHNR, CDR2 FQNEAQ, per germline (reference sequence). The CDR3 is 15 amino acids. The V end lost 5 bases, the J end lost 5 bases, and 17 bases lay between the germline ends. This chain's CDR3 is CASSQNGSPKDTQYF. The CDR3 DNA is TGTGCCAGCAGCCAAAACGGGAGCCCTAAAGATACGCAGTATTTT. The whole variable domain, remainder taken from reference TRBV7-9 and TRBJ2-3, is DTGVSQNPRHKITKRGQNVTFRCDPISEHNRLYWYRQTLGQGPEFLTYFQNEAQLEKSRLLSDRFSAERPKGSFSTLEIQRTEQGDSAMYLCASSQNGSPKDTQYFGPGTRLTVL.

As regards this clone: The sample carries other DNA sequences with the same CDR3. The CDR3 nucleotides are TGTGCCAGTAGTATTGCCGAAGAGACCCAGTACTTC. The encoded protein is CASSIAEETQYF. The J gene is TRBJ2-5, the V gene TRBV19; D is unclear. Per the germline V gene, CDR1 is LNHDA and CDR2 is SQIVND (reference sequence). The CDR3 length is 12 residues. Trimming cost V 3 bases and J 3 bases, with 5 bases left between them.

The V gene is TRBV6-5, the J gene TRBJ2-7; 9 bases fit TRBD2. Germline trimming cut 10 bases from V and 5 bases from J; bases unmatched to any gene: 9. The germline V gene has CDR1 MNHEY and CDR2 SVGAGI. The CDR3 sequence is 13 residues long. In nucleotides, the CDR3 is TGTGCCACCAGCTGGGGCGGGGGGGACGAGCAGTACTTC. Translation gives CATSWGGGDEQYF.

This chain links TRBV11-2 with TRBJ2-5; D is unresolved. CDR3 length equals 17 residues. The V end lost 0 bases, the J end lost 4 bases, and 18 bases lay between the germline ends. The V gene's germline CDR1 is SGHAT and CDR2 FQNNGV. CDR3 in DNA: TGTGCCAGCAGCTTAGATTCCATTCGGCTAGTCACAGAGACCCAGTACTTC. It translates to CASSLDSIRLVTETQYF.

Here the CDR3 DNA reads TGTGCCAGCAGCTTAGCGAGGGGACAGGCAGGCACAGATACGCAGTATTTT. Amino acids: CASSLARGQAGTDTQYF. The chain carries TRBV7-9 and TRBJ2-3; 8 nucleotides line up with TRBD1. Per germline, CDR1 SEHNR and CDR2 FQNEAQ (reference sequence). The trim removed 0 bases at V and 1 base at J, leaving 6 bases unmatched. The CDR3 is 17 amino acids.

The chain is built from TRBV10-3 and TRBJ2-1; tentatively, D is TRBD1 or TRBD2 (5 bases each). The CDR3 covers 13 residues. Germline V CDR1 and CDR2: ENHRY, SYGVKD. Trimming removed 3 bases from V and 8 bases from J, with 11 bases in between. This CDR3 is CAISELGADEQFF. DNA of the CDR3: TGTGCCATCAGTGAACTAGGGGCTGATGAGCAGTTCTTC.

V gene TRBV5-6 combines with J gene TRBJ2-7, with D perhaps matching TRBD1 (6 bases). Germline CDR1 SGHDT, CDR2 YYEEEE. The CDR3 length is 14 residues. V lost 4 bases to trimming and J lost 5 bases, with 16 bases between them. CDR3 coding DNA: TGTGCCAGCAGCCCCGCGAGAACAGGGAACGAGCAGTACTTC. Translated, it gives CASSPARTGNEQYF.

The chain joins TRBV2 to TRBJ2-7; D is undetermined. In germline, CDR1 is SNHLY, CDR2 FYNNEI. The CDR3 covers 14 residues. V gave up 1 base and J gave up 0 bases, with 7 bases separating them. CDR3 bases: TGTGCCAGCAGTGAAGACAGTTCCTCCTACGAGCAGTACTTC. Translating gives CASSEDSSSYEQYF.

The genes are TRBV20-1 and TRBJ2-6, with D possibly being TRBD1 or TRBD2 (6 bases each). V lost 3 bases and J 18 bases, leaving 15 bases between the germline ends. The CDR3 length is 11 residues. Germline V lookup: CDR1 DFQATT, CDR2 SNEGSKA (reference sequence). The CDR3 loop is CSARTGGRETF. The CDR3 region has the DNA TGCAGTGCTAGGACCGGGGGCAGGGAGACTTTC.

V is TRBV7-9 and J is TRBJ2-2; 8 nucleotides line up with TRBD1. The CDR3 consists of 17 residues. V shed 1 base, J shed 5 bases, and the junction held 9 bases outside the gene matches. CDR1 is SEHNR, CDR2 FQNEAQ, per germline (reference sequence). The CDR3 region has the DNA TGTGCCAGCAGCTTAGGAGGGACAGGCGGGGATACCGGGGAGCTGTTTTTT. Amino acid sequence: CASSLGGTGGDTGELFF.

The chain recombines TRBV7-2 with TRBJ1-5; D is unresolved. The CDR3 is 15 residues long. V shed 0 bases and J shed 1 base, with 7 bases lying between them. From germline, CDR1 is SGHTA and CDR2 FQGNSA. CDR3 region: CASSLAGGSNQPQHF. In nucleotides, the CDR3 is TGTGCCAGCAGCTTAGCCGGTGGGAGCAATCAGCCCCAGCATTTT.

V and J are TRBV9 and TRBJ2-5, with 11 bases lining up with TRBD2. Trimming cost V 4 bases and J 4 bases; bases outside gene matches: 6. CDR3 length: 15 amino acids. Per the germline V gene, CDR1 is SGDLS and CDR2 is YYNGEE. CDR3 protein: CASSPSLAGGETQYF. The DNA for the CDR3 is TGTGCCAGCAGCCCAAGTCTAGCGGGGGGAGAGACCCAGTACTTC.

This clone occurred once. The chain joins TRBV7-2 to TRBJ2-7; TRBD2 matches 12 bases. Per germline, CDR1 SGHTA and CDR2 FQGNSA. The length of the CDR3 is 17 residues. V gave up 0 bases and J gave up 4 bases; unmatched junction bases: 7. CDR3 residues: CASSLAVTSGSKYEQYF. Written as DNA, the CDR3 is TGTGCCAGCAGCTTAGCCGTGACTAGCGGGAGCAAGTACGAGCAGTACTTC.

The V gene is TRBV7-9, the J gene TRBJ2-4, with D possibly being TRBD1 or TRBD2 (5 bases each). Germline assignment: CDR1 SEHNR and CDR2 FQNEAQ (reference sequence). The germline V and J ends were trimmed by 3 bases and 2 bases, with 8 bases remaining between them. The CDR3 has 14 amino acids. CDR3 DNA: TGTGCCAGCAGCTTGGTGGGACCCAAAAACATTCAGTACTTC. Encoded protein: CASSLVGPKNIQYF.

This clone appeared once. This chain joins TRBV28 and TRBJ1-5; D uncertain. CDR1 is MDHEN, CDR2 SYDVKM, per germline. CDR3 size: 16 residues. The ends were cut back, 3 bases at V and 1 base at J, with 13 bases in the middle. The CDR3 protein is CASSLDPGESNQPQHF. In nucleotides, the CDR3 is TGTGCCAGCAGTTTGGATCCTGGGGAGAGCAATCAGCCCCAGCATTTT. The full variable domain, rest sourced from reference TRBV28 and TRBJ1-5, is DVKVTQSSRYLVKRTGEKVFLECVQDMDHENMFWYRQDPGLGLRLIYFSYDVKMKEKGDIPEGYSVSREKKERFSLILESASTNQTSMYLCASSLDPGESNQPQHFGDGTRLSIL.

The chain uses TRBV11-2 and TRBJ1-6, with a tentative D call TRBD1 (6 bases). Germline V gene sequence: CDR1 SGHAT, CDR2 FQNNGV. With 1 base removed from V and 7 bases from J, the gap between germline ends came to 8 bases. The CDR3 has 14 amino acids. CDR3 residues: CASSLVQGNSPLHF. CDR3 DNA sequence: TGTGCCAGCAGCTTAGTACAGGGCAATTCACCCCTCCACTTT.

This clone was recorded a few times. The CDR3 loop reads CASSEMDTSEQYF. The CDR3 DNA sequence: TGCGCCAGCAGTGAGATGGACACTTCCGAGCAGTACTTC. The gene calls are TRBV10-2 and TRBJ2-7; maybe TRBD1 (5 bases). The germline V gene encodes CDR1 WSHSY and CDR2 SAAADI. This CDR3 comprises 13 residues. Trimming cost V 2 bases and J 6 bases, with 11 bases left between them.

CDR3 nucleotides: TGTGCCAGTAGTATAGATCTTGAAGACAGGGCCTACGAGCAGTACTTC. Protein: CASSIDLEDRAYEQYF. V gene TRBV19 combines with J gene TRBJ2-7, with 7 bases identical to TRBD1. Germline trimming cut 0 bases from V and 2 bases from J; bases unmatched to any gene: 7. Germline V gene lookup returns CDR1 LNHDA and CDR2 SQIVND (reference sequence). The CDR3 length is 16 residues. Complete variable domain (other parts from reference TRBV19 and TRBJ2-7): DGGITQSPKYLFRKEGQNVTLSCEQNLNHDAMYWYRQDPGQGLRLIYYSQIVNDFQKGDIAEGYSVSREKKESFPLTVTSAQKNPTAFYLCASSIDLEDRAYEQYFGPGTRLTVT.

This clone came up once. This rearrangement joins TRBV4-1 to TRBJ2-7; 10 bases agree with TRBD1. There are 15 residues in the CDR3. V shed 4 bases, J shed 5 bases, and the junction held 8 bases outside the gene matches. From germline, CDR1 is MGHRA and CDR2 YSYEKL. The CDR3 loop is CASSLSTGGLDEQYF. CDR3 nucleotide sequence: TGCGCCAGCAGCCTCTCGACAGGGGGCCTGGACGAGCAGTACTTC.

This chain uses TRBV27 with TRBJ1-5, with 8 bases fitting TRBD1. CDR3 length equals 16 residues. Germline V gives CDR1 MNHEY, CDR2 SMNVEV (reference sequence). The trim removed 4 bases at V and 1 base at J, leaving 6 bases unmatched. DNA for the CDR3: TGTGCCAGCAGTTCTTCACAGGGGGAAAGCAATCAGCCCCAGCATTTT. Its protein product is CASSSSQGESNQPQHF.

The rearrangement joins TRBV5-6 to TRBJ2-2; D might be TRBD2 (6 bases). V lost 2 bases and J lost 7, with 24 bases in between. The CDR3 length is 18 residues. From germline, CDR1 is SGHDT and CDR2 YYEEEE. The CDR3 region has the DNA TGTGCCAGCAGCTTTACCGGGACTTACCCGGTGGGGGACGGGGAGCTGTTTTTT. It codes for CASSFTGTYPVGDGELFF.

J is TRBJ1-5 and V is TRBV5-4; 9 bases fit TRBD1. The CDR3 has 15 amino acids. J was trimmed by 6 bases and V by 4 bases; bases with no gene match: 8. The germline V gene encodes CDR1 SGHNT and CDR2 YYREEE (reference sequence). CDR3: CASSEDRGESQPQHF. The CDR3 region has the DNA TGTGCCAGCAGCGAGGACAGGGGAGAAAGTCAGCCCCAGCATTTT.

The CDR3 sequence: CSVDAGVTDTQYF. Written as DNA, the CDR3 is TGCAGCGTTGACGCAGGGGTGACAGATACGCAGTATTTT. The V call is TRBV29-1, the J call TRBJ2-3, with D perhaps matching TRBD1 (6 bases). The CDR3 runs 13 residues. Deletions cut 3 bases from V and 3 bases from J, with 10 bases between. Germline V lookup: CDR1 SQVTM, CDR2 ANQGSEA.

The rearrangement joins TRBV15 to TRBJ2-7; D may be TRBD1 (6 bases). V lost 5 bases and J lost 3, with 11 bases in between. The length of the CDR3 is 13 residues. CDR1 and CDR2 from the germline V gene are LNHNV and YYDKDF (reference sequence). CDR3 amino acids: CATSPGHLYEQYF. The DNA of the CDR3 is TGTGCCACCAGCCCGGGACACCTCTACGAGCAGTACTTC.

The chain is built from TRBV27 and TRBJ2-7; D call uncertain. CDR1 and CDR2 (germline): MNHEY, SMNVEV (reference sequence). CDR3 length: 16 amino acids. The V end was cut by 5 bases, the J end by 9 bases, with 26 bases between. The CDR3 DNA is TGTGCCAGCAGTCACCTGACCCCCCCGGGCGCGATGGGGCAGTACTTC. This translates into CASSHLTPPGAMGQYF.

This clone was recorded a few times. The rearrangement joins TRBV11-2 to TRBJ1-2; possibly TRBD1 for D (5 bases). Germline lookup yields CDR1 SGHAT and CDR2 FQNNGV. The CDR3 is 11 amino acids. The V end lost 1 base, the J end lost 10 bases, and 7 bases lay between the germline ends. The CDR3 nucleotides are TGTGCCAGCAGCTTAGGAGGGGACTACACCTTC. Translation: CASSLGGDYTF.

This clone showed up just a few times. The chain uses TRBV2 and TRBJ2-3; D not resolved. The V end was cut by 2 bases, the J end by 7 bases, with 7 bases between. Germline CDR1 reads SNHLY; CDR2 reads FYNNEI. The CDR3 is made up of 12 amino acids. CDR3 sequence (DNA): TGTGCCAGCAGTGAAAGTGATAATACGCAGTATTTT. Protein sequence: CASSESDNTQYF.

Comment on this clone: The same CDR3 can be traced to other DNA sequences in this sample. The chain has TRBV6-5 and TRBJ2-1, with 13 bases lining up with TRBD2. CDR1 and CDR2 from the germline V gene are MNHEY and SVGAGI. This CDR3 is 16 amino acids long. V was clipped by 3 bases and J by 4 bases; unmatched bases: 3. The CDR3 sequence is CASSYSGLAGYNEQFF. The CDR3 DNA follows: TGTGCCAGCAGTTATTCGGGACTAGCGGGATACAATGAGCAGTTCTTC.

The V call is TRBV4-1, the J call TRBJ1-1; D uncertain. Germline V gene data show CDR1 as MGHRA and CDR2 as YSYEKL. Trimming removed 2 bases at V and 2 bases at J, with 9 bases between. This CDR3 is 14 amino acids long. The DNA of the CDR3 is TGCGCCAGCAGCCAAAGGGAACATAACACTGAAGCTTTCTTT. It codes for CASSQREHNTEAFF.

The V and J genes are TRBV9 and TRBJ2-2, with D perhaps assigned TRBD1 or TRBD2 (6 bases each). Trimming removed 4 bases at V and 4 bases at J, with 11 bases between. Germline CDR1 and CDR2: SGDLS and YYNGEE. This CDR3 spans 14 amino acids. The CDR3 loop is CASSLRGVTGELFF. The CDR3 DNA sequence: TGTGCCAGCAGCTTAAGGGGGGTCACCGGGGAGCTGTTTTTT.